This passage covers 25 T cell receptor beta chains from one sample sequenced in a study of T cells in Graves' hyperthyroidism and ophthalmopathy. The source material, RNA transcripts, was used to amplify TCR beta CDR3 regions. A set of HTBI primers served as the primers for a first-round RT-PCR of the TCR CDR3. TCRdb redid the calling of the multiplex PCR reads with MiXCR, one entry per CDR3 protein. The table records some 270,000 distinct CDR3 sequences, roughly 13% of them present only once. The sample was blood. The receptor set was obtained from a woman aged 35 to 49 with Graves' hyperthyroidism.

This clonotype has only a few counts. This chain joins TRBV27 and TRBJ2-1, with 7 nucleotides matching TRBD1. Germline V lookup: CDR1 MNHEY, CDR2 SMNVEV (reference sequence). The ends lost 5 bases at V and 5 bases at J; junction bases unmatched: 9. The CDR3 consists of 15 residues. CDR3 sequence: CASSTTGIQNNEQFF. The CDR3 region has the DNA TGTGCCAGCAGTACGACAGGGATTCAGAACAATGAGCAGTTCTTC.

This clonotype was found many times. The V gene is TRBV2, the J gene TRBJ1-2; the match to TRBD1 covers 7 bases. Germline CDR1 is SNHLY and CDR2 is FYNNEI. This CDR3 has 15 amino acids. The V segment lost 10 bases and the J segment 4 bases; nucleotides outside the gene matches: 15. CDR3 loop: CAISSMRGQPYGYTF. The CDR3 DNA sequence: TGTGCCATCTCGAGCATGCGGGGACAGCCCTATGGCTACACCTTC.

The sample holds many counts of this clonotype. DNA for the CDR3: TGTGCCAGCAGCTTAGACAGGCAATCACCCCTCCACTTT. Translation gives CASSLDRQSPLHF. This sequence joins TRBV11-2 and TRBJ1-6; D not resolved. The germline gives CDR1 SGHAT, CDR2 FQNNGV. This CDR3 comprises 13 residues. With 0 bases removed from V and 10 bases from J, the gap between germline ends came to 7 bases.

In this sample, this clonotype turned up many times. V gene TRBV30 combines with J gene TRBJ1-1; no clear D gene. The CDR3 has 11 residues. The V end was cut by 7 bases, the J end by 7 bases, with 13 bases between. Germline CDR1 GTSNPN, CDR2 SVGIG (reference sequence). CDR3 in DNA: TGTGCCTCCGAATCGGCCGTTGAAGCTTTCTTT. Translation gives CASESAVEAFF.

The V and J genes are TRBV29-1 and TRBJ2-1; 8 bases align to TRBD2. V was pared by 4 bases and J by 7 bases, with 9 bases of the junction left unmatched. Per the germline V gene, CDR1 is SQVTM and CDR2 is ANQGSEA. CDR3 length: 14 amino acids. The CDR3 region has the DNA TGCAGCGTTGGGGCGGGAGGCCCTGAGAATGAGCAGTTCTTC. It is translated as CSVGAGGPENEQFF.

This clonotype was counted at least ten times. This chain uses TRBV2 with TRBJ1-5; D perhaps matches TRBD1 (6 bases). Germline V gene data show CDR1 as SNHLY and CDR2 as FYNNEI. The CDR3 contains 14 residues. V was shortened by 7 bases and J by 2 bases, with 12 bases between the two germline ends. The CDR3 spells CASTGVGGNQPQHF. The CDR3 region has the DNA TGTGCCAGCACAGGGGTTGGGGGCAATCAGCCCCAGCATTTT.

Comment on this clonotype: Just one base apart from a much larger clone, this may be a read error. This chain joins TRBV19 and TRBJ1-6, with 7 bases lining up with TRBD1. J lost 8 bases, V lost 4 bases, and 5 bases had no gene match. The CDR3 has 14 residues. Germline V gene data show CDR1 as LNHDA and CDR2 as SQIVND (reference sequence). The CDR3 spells CASSRGTEDSPLHF. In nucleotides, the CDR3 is TGTGCCAGTAGTAGGGGGACAGAGGATTCACCCCTCCACTTT.

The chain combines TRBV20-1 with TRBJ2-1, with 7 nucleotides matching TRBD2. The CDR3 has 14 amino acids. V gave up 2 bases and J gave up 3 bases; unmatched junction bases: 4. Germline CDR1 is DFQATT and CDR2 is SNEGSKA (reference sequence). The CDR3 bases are TGCAGTGCTAGACTAGCGGTAGACTACAATGAGCAGTTCTTC. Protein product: CSARLAVDYNEQFF.

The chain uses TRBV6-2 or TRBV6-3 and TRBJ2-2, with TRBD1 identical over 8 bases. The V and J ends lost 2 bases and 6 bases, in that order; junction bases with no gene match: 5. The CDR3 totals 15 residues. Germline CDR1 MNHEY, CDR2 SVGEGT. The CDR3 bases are TGTGCCAGCAGTTACGCCGGACAGGGTCCCGGGGAGCTGTTTTTT. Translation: CASSYAGQGPGELFF.

CDR3 nucleotides: TGTGCCAGCAGCGGCTCCGGGACTGTGCTCGAAAAACTGTTTTTT. This gives the protein CASSGSGTVLEKLFF. The chain uses TRBV11-3 and TRBJ1-4; maybe TRBD1 (5 bases). Deletions cut 5 bases from V and 8 bases from J, with 18 bases between. Germline lookup yields CDR1 SGHNT and CDR2 YENEEA. This CDR3 is built from 15 residues.

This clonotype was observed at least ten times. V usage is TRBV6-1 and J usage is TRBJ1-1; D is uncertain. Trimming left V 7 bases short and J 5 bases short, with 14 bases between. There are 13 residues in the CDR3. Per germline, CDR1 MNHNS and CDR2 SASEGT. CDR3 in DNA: TGTGCCAGCACCAGAGGTATAGGTACTGAAGCTTTCTTT. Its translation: CASTRGIGTEAFF.

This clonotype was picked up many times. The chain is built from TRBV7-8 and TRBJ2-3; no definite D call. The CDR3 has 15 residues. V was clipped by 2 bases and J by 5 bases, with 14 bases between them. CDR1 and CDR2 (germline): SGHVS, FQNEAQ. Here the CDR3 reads CASSLWGLGGDTQYF. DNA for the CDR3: TGTGCCAGCAGCTTATGGGGATTGGGTGGAGATACGCAGTATTTT.

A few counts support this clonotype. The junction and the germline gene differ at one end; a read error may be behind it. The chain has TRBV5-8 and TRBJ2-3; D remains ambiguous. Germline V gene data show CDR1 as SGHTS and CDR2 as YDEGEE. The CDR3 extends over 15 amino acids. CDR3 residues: CASSFNRYSTDMQYF. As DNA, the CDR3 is TGTGCCAGCAGCTTCAATCGCTACAGCACAGATATGCAGTATTTT.

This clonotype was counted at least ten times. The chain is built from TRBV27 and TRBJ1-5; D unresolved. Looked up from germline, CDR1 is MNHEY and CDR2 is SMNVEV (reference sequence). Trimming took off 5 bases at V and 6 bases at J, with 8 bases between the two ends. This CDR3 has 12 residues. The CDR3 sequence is CASSPLGQPQHF. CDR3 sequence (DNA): TGTGCCAGCAGTCCCCTGGGTCAGCCCCAGCATTTT.

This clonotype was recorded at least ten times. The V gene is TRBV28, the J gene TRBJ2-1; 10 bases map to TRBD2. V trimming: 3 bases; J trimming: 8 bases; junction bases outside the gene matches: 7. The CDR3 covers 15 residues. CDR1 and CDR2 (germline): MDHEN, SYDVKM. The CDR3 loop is CASSFASGSSDEQFF. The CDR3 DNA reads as TGTGCCAGCAGTTTTGCTAGCGGGAGCTCCGATGAGCAGTTCTTC.

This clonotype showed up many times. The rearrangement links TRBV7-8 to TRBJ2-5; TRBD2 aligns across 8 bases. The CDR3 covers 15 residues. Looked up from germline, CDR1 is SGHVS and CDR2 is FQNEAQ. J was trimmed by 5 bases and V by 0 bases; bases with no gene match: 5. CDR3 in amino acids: CASSLARGAGETQYF. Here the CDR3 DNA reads TGTGCCAGCAGCTTAGCGCGGGGGGCCGGGGAGACCCAGTACTTC. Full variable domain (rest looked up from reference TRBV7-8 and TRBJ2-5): GAGVSQSPRYKVAKRGQDVALRCDPISGHVSLFWYQQALGQGPEFLTYFQNEAQLDKSGLPSDRFFAERPEGSVSTLKIQRTQQEDSAVYLCASSLARGAGETQYFGPGTRLLVL.

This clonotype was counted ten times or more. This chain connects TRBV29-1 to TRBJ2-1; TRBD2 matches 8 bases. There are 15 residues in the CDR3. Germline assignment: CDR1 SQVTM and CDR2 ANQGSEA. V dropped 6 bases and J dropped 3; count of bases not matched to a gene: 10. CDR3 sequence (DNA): TGCAGCGTACCCCCCGGGAGGGCCTTCTACAATGAGCAGTTCTTC. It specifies CSVPPGRAFYNEQFF.

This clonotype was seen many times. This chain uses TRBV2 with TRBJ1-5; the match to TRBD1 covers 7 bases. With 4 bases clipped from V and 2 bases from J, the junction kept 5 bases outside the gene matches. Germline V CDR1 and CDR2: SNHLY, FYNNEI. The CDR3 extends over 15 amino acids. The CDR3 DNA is TGTGCCAGCAGTGCAGGGGGGGTGGGCAATCAGCCCCAGCATTTT. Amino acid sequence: CASSAGGVGNQPQHF.

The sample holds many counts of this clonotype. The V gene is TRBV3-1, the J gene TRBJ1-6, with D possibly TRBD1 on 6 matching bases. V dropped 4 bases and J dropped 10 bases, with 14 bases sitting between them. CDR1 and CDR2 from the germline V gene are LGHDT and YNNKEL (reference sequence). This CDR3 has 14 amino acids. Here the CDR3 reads CASSPRGGRSPLHF. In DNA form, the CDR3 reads TGTGCCAGCAGCCCCCGAGGGGGTCGGTCACCCCTCCACTTT. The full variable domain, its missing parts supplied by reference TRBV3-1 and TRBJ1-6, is DTAVSQTPKYLVTQMGNDKSIKCEQNLGHDTMYWYKQDSKKFLKIMFSYNNKELIINETVPNRFSPKSPDKAHLNLHINSLELGDSAVYFCASSPRGGRSPLHFGNGTRLTVT.

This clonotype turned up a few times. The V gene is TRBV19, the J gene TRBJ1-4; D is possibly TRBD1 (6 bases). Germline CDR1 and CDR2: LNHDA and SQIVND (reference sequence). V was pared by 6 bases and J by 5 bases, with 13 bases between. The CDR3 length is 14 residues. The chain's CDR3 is CASRPGAVNEKLFF. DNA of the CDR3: TGTGCCAGTAGACCAGGGGCCGTGAATGAAAAACTGTTTTTT.

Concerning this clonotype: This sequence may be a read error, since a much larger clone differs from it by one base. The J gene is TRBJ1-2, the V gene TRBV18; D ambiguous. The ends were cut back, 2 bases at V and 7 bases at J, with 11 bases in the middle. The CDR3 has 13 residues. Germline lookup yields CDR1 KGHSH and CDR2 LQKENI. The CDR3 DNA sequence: TGTGCCAGCTCACCAGACCGAACCCGTGGCTACACCTTC. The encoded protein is CASSPDRTRGYTF.

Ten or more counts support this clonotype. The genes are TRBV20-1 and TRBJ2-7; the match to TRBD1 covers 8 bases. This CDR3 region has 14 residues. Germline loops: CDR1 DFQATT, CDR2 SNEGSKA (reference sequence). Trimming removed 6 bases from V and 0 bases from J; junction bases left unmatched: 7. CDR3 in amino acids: CSAAGTGFSYEQYF. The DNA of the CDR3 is TGCAGTGCGGCCGGGACAGGATTCTCCTACGAGCAGTACTTC.

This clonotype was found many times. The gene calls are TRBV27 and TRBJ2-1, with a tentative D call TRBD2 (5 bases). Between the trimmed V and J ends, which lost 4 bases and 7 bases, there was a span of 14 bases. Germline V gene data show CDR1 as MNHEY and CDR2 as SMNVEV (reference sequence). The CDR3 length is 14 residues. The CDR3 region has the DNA TGTGCCAGCAGTTACTCCCTTAGCGAAAATGAGCAGTTCTTC. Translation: CASSYSLSENEQFF.

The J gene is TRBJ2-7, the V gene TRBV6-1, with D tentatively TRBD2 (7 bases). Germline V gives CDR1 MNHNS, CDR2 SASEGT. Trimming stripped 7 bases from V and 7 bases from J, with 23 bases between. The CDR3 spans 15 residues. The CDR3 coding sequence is TGTGCCAGCAAAGGCACAGGGCGGTGGGGGGGGGAGCAGTACTTC. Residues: CASKGTGRWGGEQYF.

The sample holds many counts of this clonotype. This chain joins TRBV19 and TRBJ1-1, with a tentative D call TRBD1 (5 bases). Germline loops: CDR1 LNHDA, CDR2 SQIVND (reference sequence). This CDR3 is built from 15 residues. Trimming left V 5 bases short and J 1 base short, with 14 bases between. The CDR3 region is CASSGIGVRNTEAFF. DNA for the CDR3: TGTGCCAGTAGTGGGATAGGGGTGAGGAACACTGAAGCTTTCTTT.